The 3 T cell receptor beta chains below were found in one sample sequenced in a study of shared clonotypes between healthy human individuals (TCRdb year 2020). Libraries were constructed by the immunoSEQ multiplex PCR assay. What TCRdb holds here is the immuneACCESS table cut down to in-frame rearrangements. Part of the clones is not present; checked against another copy, under half of the missing clones reflect an unresolved V gene, and the others are unexplained. The sample has about 2.4 million clones on record, 90% to 95% of them singletons. The top ten clonotypes cover roughly 0.39% of the sample. Source material: naive CD4+ T cells from PBMCs. The cell subset or site label on this specimen signifies: CD45RA+ positively selected. The receptor set was obtained from a man younger than 30 in good health. Some clones in this sample may be carry-over from other donors' samples.

The sample holds a few counts of this clone. The same CDR3 is also encoded by other DNA sequences in this sample. CDR3 nucleotides: TGTGCCAGCAGTCTTAGCGGGAGTGGGACCGGGGAGCTGTTTTTT. Protein product: CASSLSGSGTGELFF. The chain links TRBV28 to TRBJ2-2; 9 bases fit TRBD2. After removal of 5 bases from V and 5 bases from J, the junction contained 6 bases not matched to a gene. Germline V gene sequence: CDR1 MDHEN, CDR2 SYDVKM. This CDR3 is 15 amino acids long.

The V and J genes are TRBV5-1 and TRBJ1-1; no clear D. CDR3 length equals 14 residues. Germline V gene sequence: CDR1 SGHRS, CDR2 YFSETQ. The V gene lost 1 base and the J gene lost 2 bases, with 9 bases spanning the gap. CDR3 sequence: CASSLSPPNTEAFF. The CDR3, as DNA: TGCGCCAGCAGCTTGAGTCCACCCAACACTGAAGCTTTCTTT.

The count of this clone is one. Other DNA sequences in the same sample also yield this CDR3. This sequence joins TRBV2 and TRBJ1-4; D gene ambiguous. CDR1 and CDR2 from the germline V gene are SNHLY and FYNNEI. CDR3 size: 12 residues. Trimming took off 7 bases at V and 7 bases at J, with 10 bases between the two ends. CDR3 sequence reads: CASNREGEKLFF. The CDR3 nucleotides are TGTGCCAGCAACCGGGAAGGTGAAAAACTGTTTTTT.